These 32 T cell receptor beta chains were all obtained from the same sample, sequenced in a study of blood T cells in healthy people across ages. Primers used in a second PCR of roughly 7 to 11 cycles were a sample-barcoded 5' primer and a J-beta primer mix. TCRdb re-called the 5' RACE reads through MiXCR, storing one row per CDR3 protein. This table holds fewer than 2,000,000 distinct CDR3 sequences, about 39% found once. Sequencing input: blood. All receptors come from a human donor in good health.

This sequence joins TRBV7-8 and TRBJ2-5, with D possibly TRBD1 on 6 matching bases. Germline V gene data show CDR1 as SGHVS and CDR2 as FQNEAQ. V gave up 6 bases and J gave up 5 bases, with 16 bases separating them. CDR3 size: 14 residues. CDR3 DNA sequence: TGTGCCAGCAGTAATACAGGGATTTCGGAGACCCAGTACTTC. Protein sequence: CASSNTGISETQYF.

The J gene is TRBJ2-1, the V gene TRBV4-1, with D unresolved. CDR1 MGHRA and CDR2 YSYEKL come from the germline V gene. Trimming removed 0 bases at V and 9 bases at J, with 9 bases between. This CDR3 spans 13 amino acids. CDR3 bases: TGCGCCAGCAGCCAAGAGTTGGCGCGTGAGCAGTTCTTC. This translates into CASSQELAREQFF.

The rearrangement joins TRBV5-1 to TRBJ1-2; a possible D gene is TRBD1 (5 bases). V was clipped by 3 bases and J by 3 bases, with 9 bases between them. The germline CDR1 and CDR2 sequences are SGHRS and YFSETQ. The CDR3 spans 13 residues. CDR3 loop: CASSWGPHYGYTF. In DNA, the CDR3 is TGCGCCAGCAGCTGGGGACCGCACTATGGCTACACCTTC.

This clonotype was detected only once. The V gene is TRBV4-1, the J gene TRBJ1-5; 8 positions match TRBD1. The CDR3 totals 17 residues. CDR1 is MGHRA, CDR2 YSYEKL, per germline. After removal of 1 base from V and 7 bases from J, the junction contained 12 bases not matched to a gene. The CDR3 region is CASSQGDRGQRWQPQHF. The CDR3 DNA reads as TGCGCCAGCAGCCAAGGAGACAGGGGCCAGCGGTGGCAGCCCCAGCATTTT.

The J gene is TRBJ1-5, the V gene TRBV24-1, with no clear D. The CDR3 runs to 14 residues. Germline V gene data show CDR1 as KGHDR and CDR2 as SFDVKD. V dropped 0 bases and J dropped 1 base, with 3 bases sitting between them. The CDR3: CATSDLWSNQPQHF. DNA for the CDR3: TGTGCCACCAGTGATTTGTGGAGCAATCAGCCCCAGCATTTT.

As for this clonotype: This could be a read error, since a much larger clone is one nucleotide away. The rearrangement uses TRBV20-1 and TRBJ2-3, with D perhaps given as TRBD1 or TRBD2 (5 bases each). The CDR3 loop spans 13 amino acids. Germline assignment: CDR1 DFQATT and CDR2 SNEGSKA (reference sequence). This chain's CDR3 is CSASRPSTGTQYF. The CDR3, as DNA: TGCAGTGCTAGTCGTCCTAGCACAGGTACGCAGTATTTT.

This clonotype was seen a handful of times. V usage is TRBV29-1 and J usage is TRBJ2-7; 9 bases map to TRBD1. J lost 2 bases, V lost 7 bases, and 6 bases had no gene match. This CDR3 has 13 residues. The germline V gene encodes CDR1 SQVTM and CDR2 ANQGSEA. The DNA of the CDR3 is TGCAGCGCAACAGGGGGCCTCACCTACGAGCAGTACTTC. Translated: CSATGGLTYEQYF.

The chain links TRBV7-9 to TRBJ2-7; D ambiguous. Germline V CDR1 and CDR2: SEHNR, FQNEAQ (reference sequence). The V gene lost 5 bases and the J gene lost 1 base, with 12 bases spanning the gap. The CDR3 is 14 residues long. CDR3 sequence reads: CASSPPLRSYEQYF. The CDR3 bases are TGTGCCAGCAGCCCCCCATTGCGGTCCTACGAGCAGTACTTC.

The rearrangement joins TRBV5-1 to TRBJ2-4; perhaps D is TRBD1 or TRBD2 (5 bases each). The tail of the sequence fits TRBJ2-7 better, so the J call may be wrong. The CDR3 is made up of 14 amino acids. Germline values: CDR1 SGHRS, CDR2 YFSETQ. DNA for the CDR3: TGCGCCAGCAGCTGTGGCGAGGGGACCTACGAGCAGTACTTC. This gives the protein CASSCGEGTYEQYF.

This clonotype has more than one count but fewer than ten. This chain joins TRBV10-3 and TRBJ1-2; the D is unclear. The CDR3 consists of 16 residues. Germline CDR1 and CDR2: ENHRY and SYGVKD. Trimming removed 7 bases from V and 5 bases from J, with 23 bases in between. The CDR3 region has the DNA TGTGCCATCATGTCGGCAGCCCCCAGCGTTTGGTATGGCTACACCTTC. Amino acid sequence: CAIMSAAPSVWYGYTF.

V is TRBV18 and J is TRBJ2-1; D might be TRBD1 (5 bases). CDR3 length equals 13 residues. V lost 3 bases to trimming and J lost 7 bases, with 10 bases between them. Germline CDR1 reads KGHSH; CDR2 reads LQKENI. CDR3 in DNA: TGTGCCAGCTCACCGACAGTTTTGAATGAGCAGTTCTTC. Translated: CASSPTVLNEQFF.

The rearrangement uses TRBV19 and TRBJ2-5; TRBD2 matches at 10 bases. CDR1 is LNHDA, CDR2 SQIVND, per germline (reference sequence). The CDR3 has 14 residues. After removal of 8 bases from V and 4 bases from J, the junction contained 7 bases not matched to a gene. The CDR3 sequence: CASQVAGGSETQYF. CDR3 DNA sequence: TGTGCCAGTCAAGTAGCGGGGGGTTCAGAGACCCAGTACTTC.

The chain combines TRBV7-2 with TRBJ2-3; D possibly uses TRBD1 or TRBD2 (5 bases each). The CDR3 loop spans 13 amino acids. The germline V and J ends were trimmed by 8 bases and 2 bases, with 11 bases remaining between them. Germline V gives CDR1 SGHTA, CDR2 FQGNSA. CDR3 sequence: CASGTGTTDTQYF. CDR3 in DNA: TGTGCCAGCGGCACCGGGACCACAGATACGCAGTATTTT. Combining the CDR3 with reference TRBV7-2 and TRBJ2-3 gives the whole variable domain GAGVSQSPSNKVTEKGKDVELRCDPISGHTALYWYRQSLGQGLEFLIYFQGNSAPDKSGLPSDRFSAERTGGSVSTLTIQRTQQEDSAVYLCASGTGTTDTQYFGPGTRLTVL.

In its sample, this clonotype was seen once. V and J are TRBV12-3 or TRBV12-4 and TRBJ1-6, with TRBD1 matching 8 bases. This CDR3 spans 14 amino acids. V lost 5 bases and J lost 10; bases outside the gene matches: 7. The CDR3 bases are TGTGCCAGCAGTACCGGACAGGGTCGGTCACCCCTCCACTTT. Its translation: CASSTGQGRSPLHF.

J is TRBJ1-2 and V is TRBV15; 9 nucleotides line up with TRBD1. The germline CDR1 and CDR2 sequences are LNHNV and YYDKDF (reference sequence). The CDR3 is made up of 17 amino acids. V lost 3 bases and J lost 3; bases outside the gene matches: 11. The CDR3, as DNA: TGTGCCACCAGCAGGGATAGACAGGACAGGGGAGACTATGGCTACACCTTC. It translates to CATSRDRQDRGDYGYTF.

This clonotype occurred once. V usage is TRBV30 and J usage is TRBJ1-1; D ambiguous. CDR1 is GTSNPN, CDR2 SVGIG, per germline (reference sequence). The CDR3 totals 13 residues. The CDR3: CVGARFENTEAFF. As DNA, the CDR3 is TGTGTCGGAGCCCGCTTTGAGAACACTGAAGCTTTCTTT. The whole variable domain, remainder taken from reference TRBV30 and TRBJ1-1, is SQTIHQWPATLVQPVGSPLSLECTVEGTSNPNLYWYRQAAGRGLQLLFYSVGIGQISSEVPQNLSASRPQDRQFILSSKKLLLSDSGFYLCVGARFENTEAFFGQGTRLTVV.

As for this clonotype: A junction boundary mismatches the germline segment, possibly from a read error. The chain uses TRBV6-2 or TRBV6-3 and TRBJ2-1; 8 bases map to TRBD1. The germline V gene encodes CDR1 MNHEY and CDR2 SVGEGT. CDR3 length: 16 amino acids. The CDR3 spells CASSYSTGVSYDEQFF. CDR3 DNA sequence: TGTGCCAGCAGTTACTCGACAGGGGTATCCTACGATGAGCAGTTCTTC.

This chain connects TRBV7-9 to TRBJ1-3; D unresolved. CDR3 length: 13 residues. Germline loops: CDR1 SEHNR, CDR2 FQNEAQ (reference sequence). The germline V and J ends were trimmed by 1 base and 5 bases, with 6 bases remaining between them. The CDR3 sequence is CASSLDSRNTIYF. CDR3 DNA sequence: TGTGCCAGCAGCTTAGACAGCAGAAACACCATATATTTT.

This clonotype was seen only a few times. J is TRBJ2-4 and V is TRBV21-1. TRBV21-1 is classified as a pseudogene. This CDR3 comprises 13 residues. Here the CDR3 DNA reads TGTGCCAGGAGGGACCCTAAAGGAAACATTCGGTACTTC. Its protein is CARRDPKGNIRYF.

This clonotype appeared a few times. V is TRBV4-1 and J is TRBJ1-1; 9 bases are a match to TRBD1. The CDR3 runs 16 residues. The V gene's germline CDR1 is MGHRA and CDR2 YSYEKL. With V trimmed by 5 bases and J by 3 bases, 10 bases remained unmatched. The chain's CDR3 is CASSKKTGGEHTEAFF. The CDR3 bases are TGCGCCAGCAGCAAAAAGACAGGGGGTGAGCACACTGAAGCTTTCTTT.

The chain has TRBV20-1 and TRBJ2-3; 8 nucleotides align to TRBD2. The CDR3 is made up of 16 amino acids. V gave up 1 base and J gave up 1 base; unmatched junction bases: 7. Germline V gives CDR1 DFQATT, CDR2 SNEGSKA (reference sequence). The CDR3 coding sequence is TGCAGTGCTAGAGGGGCAGGTAGCGGGGGCACAGATACGCAGTATTTT. This codes for CSARGAGSGGTDTQYF.

This clonotype was found a few times. Germline and junction disagree at one end, which may indicate a read error. J is TRBJ1-2 and V is TRBV20-1; D is uncertain. The CDR3 length is 14 residues. The germline V gene has CDR1 DFQATT and CDR2 SNEGSKA (reference sequence). The CDR3 nucleotides read TGCGGTGCTAGAGAAGGCAGCCGCTATCCTGGCTACACCTTC. It encodes CGAREGSRYPGYTF.

This clonotype was picked up a small number of times. CDR3 residues: CASSLGAGGFQSYNEQFF. CDR3 bases: TGTGCCAGCAGCTTGGGAGCGGGGGGCTTCCAATCCTACAATGAGCAGTTCTTC. The chain recombines TRBV5-6 with TRBJ2-1; 9 positions agree with TRBD2. CDR3 length: 18 residues. Germline-derived CDR1 and CDR2 are SGHDT and YYEEEE. V dropped 0 bases and J dropped 1; count of bases not matched to a gene: 8.

The rearrangement uses TRBV7-2 and TRBJ2-3; D uncertain. Germline-derived CDR1 and CDR2 are SGHTA and FQGNSA. The CDR3 covers 15 residues. V was clipped by 1 base and J by 1 base, with 9 bases between them. The CDR3: CASSLDFFRTDTQYF. The CDR3 DNA reads as TGTGCCAGCAGCTTAGACTTTTTCCGCACAGATACGCAGTATTTT.

The chain couples TRBV5-1 to TRBJ1-5; D is possibly TRBD1 (6 bases). The germline gives CDR1 SGHRS, CDR2 YFSETQ. The CDR3 extends over 15 amino acids. Trimming removed 3 bases from V and 0 bases from J, with 10 bases in between. CDR3 sequence: CASSWGTNSNQPQHF. The CDR3 DNA reads as TGCGCCAGCAGCTGGGGGACAAATAGCAATCAGCCCCAGCATTTT.

To note about this clonotype: At one of its ends the junction is not consistent with the germline gene, which may arise from a read error. This chain connects TRBV7-2 to TRBJ1-5; no reliable D call. Germline V CDR1 and CDR2: SGHTA, FQGNSA. CDR3 length: 16 amino acids. The CDR3 loop reads CASSLLGPGSKQPQHF. The CDR3 DNA sequence: TGTGCCAGCAGCTTGCTCGGGCCAGGAAGCAAACAGCCCCAGCATTTT.

This clonotype was seen many times. The chain's CDR3 is CSARDLYQETQYF. The CDR3 nucleotides read TGCAGTGCTAGAGATCTGTACCAAGAGACCCAGTACTTC. This sequence joins TRBV20-1 and TRBJ2-5; the D is unclear. The CDR3 has 13 residues. V lost 0 bases, J lost 0 bases, and 5 bases lay in between. Germline loops: CDR1 DFQATT, CDR2 SNEGSKA (reference sequence).

The rearrangement joins TRBV6-1 to TRBJ1-1; perhaps TRBD1 as D (6 bases). The CDR3 is 12 amino acids. Trimming cost V 10 bases and J 2 bases, with 11 bases left between them. Germline CDR1 reads MNHNS; CDR2 reads SASEGT. CDR3 DNA: TGTGCCACCAGGACAGATAACACTGAAGCTTTCTTT. Translation: CATRTDNTEAFF.

This rearrangement joins TRBV12-3 or TRBV12-4 to TRBJ2-7; tentatively, D is TRBD1 (6 bases). Trimming pared 5 bases from V and 2 bases from J, leaving 16 bases between. CDR3 length equals 15 residues. DNA of the CDR3: TGTGCCAGCAGTAACCGGGGCAGGGGCCCCTACGAGCAGTACTTC. Translated, it gives CASSNRGRGPYEQYF.

The rearrangement links TRBV4-3 to TRBJ2-1; a possible D gene is TRBD2 (6 bases). The V and J ends lost 1 base and 4 bases respectively, with 17 bases between them. Germline V CDR1 and CDR2: LGHNA, YSLEER. This CDR3 contains 17 residues. The CDR3 region has the DNA TGCGCCAGCAGCCAAGTGGGCCGGAGCGGGCCTTACAATGAGCAGTTCTTC. Translation: CASSQVGRSGPYNEQFF.

The CDR3 is CASSLRGTEEETQFF. CDR3 nucleotides: TGTGCCAGCAGCTTAAGAGGAACCGAGGAAGAGACCCAGTTCTTC. J is TRBJ2-1 and V is TRBV11-2; D ambiguous. Germline CDR1 and CDR2: SGHAT and FQNNGV. The CDR3 extends over 15 amino acids. V was trimmed by 2 bases and J by 13 bases, leaving 21 bases between them.

V and J are TRBV3-1 and TRBJ2-1; D possibly corresponds to TRBD1 (5 bases). The CDR3 has 15 residues. Trimming removed 1 base from V and 3 bases from J, with 10 bases in between. Germline-derived CDR1 and CDR2 are LGHDT and YNNKEL (reference sequence). The CDR3 sequence: CASSQGSQVYNEQFF. The CDR3 DNA reads TGTGCCAGCAGCCAAGGCTCACAGGTCTACAATGAGCAGTTCTTC.